This TCR beta chain was documented in a study of human T cells and chemical hapten exposure. TCRdb reprocessed the RACE reads via MiXCR and lists one record per CDR3 protein. The repertoire has around 350,000 distinct CDR3 sequences, approximately 5% of them found once; the top ten carry more than 8%. The sample holds many counts of this clonotype. Time point of the sample: pre-sensitization, week 0. Regarding treatment: therapeutic diphenylcyclopropenone sensitization with weekly scalp DPC. The germline CDR1 and CDR2 sequences are LGHNT and FRNRAP. This CDR3 comprises 21 residues. Trimming removed 0 bases from V and 4 bases from J, with 30 bases in between.

The chain employs TRBV12-5 and TRBJ1-2; D gene ambiguous. Source: whole blood, taken in connection with sensitization to the hapten diphenylcyclopropenone (DPC). The receptor's source is a woman between 18 and 29 years old with alopecia areata. Some clones in this sample may be carry-over from other donors' samples. DNA for the CDR3: TGTGCTAGTGGTTTGGTATCCATATATCTAGAGGGAAAAGGTCTGGGCTATGGCTACACCTTC. The encoded protein is CASGLVSIYLEGKGLGYGYTF.